Each of the 32 T cell receptor beta chains below was sequenced from the same sample in a study of PD-1 blockade in classical Hodgkin lymphoma. Time point denoted: cycle 4 day 1 (C4D1), after around six weeks of nivolumab. All patients relapsed after autologous stem cell transplantation, and brentuximab vedotin exposure varied. From thawed PBMCs, CD8+ T cells were isolated by magnetic negative selection. The repertoire was sequenced with immunoSEQ multiplex PCR; TCRdb's copy has only in-frame clones and lacks some. Here the sample spans 4,000 or so clones, roughly three fifths being singletons. Here the sequenced sample was CD8+ T cells from blood, taken before the fourth cycle of nivolumab. The receptor source for this set is a human donor with classical Hodgkin lymphoma.

The chain is built from TRBV27 and TRBJ2-7, with 9 bases lining up with TRBD2. Germline V gene sequence: CDR1 MNHEY, CDR2 SMNVEV (reference sequence). The CDR3 is 16 amino acids. Losses at the gene ends were 2 bases for V and 2 bases for J; bases not matched to a gene: 7. For the CDR3, the DNA is TGTGCCAGCAGTTTAGTTATAGCGGGAGCCCCCTACGAGCAGTACTTC. Its protein is CASSLVIAGAPYEQYF.

The rearrangement joins TRBV18 to TRBJ2-7, with D perhaps TRBD2 (6 bases). CDR3 length equals 13 residues. Germline lookup yields CDR1 KGHSH and CDR2 LQKENI. V lost 8 bases and J lost 3, with 14 bases in between. The CDR3 DNA sequence: TGTGCCAGCCGGGAGCCCTCTTTCTACGAGCAGTACTTC. Amino acids: CASREPSFYEQYF. Looking up the rest from reference TRBV18 and TRBJ2-7 gives the full variable domain: NAGVMQNPRHLVRRRGQEARLRCSPMKGHSHVYWYRQLPEEGLKFMVYLQKENIIDESGMPKERFSAEFPKEGPSILRIQQVVRGDSAAYFCASREPSFYEQYFGPGTRLTVT.

DNA for the CDR3: TGTGCCAGCAGCCAGTTTCTAGTGCCCCAAGAGACCCAGTACTTC. Residues: CASSQFLVPQETQYF. V usage is TRBV14 and J usage is TRBJ2-5; D ambiguous. Per germline, CDR1 SGHDN and CDR2 FVKESK. The CDR3 contains 15 residues. Trimming left V 3 bases short and J 1 base short, with 12 bases between.

In its sample, this clone ranks as medium-sized (0.01 to 0.1%). The chain couples TRBV7-9 to TRBJ2-1, with D possibly TRBD2 on 5 matching bases. The V end was cut by 5 bases, the J end by 2 bases, with 13 bases between. In germline, CDR1 is SEHNR, CDR2 FQNEAQ (reference sequence). This CDR3 is 15 amino acids long. DNA of the CDR3: TGTGCCAGCAGCCCGCAAGCGGATCCCTACAATGAGCAGTTCTTC. Translated, it gives CASSPQADPYNEQFF. The full variable domain, its missing parts supplied by reference TRBV7-9 and TRBJ2-1, is DTGVSQNPRHKITKRGQNVTFRCDPISEHNRLYWYRQTLGQGPEFLTYFQNEAQLEKSRLLSDRFSAERPKGSFSTLEIQRTEQGDSAMYLCASSPQADPYNEQFFGPGTRLTVL.

The CDR3 reads CASSLDSGGSSYEQYF. The CDR3 nucleotides are TGTGCCAGCAGCTTGGATTCGGGGGGATCCTCCTACGAGCAGTACTTC. The chain couples TRBV5-4 to TRBJ2-7, with 7 bases aligning to TRBD2. CDR1 is SGHNT and CDR2 is YYREEE in the germline V gene (reference sequence). The junction had 6 bases not matched to a gene; V was cut back by 0 bases and J by 0 bases. CDR3 length equals 16 residues.

This clone came up a few times. The rearrangement uses TRBV5-4 and TRBJ1-1; D is unclear. The CDR3 contains 13 residues. Germline values: CDR1 SGHNT, CDR2 YYREEE (reference sequence). V lost 4 bases and J 6 bases, leaving 13 bases between the germline ends. The CDR3 DNA sequence: TGTGCCAGCAGCCCGGACGTATCCTCTGAAGCTTTCTTT. Its protein is CASSPDVSSEAFF. The full variable domain, in which reference TRBV5-4 and TRBJ1-1 provide the parts outside the CDR3, is ETGVTQSPTHLIKTRGQQVTLRCSSQSGHNTVSWYQQALGQGPQFIFQYYREEENGRGNFPPRFSGLQFPNYSSELNVNALELDDSALYLCASSPDVSSEAFFGQGTRLTVV.

By sample fraction, this clone is hyperexpanded. This chain joins TRBV6-5 and TRBJ2-7; perhaps TRBD1 as D (5 bases). V was trimmed by 5 bases and J by 3 bases, leaving 17 bases between them. The CDR3 is 15 amino acids. Germline-derived CDR1 and CDR2 are MNHEY and SVGAGI. The CDR3 DNA is TGTGCCAGCAGTCCTTCCGACAGTTCGTTCTACGAGCAGTACTTC. This gives the protein CASSPSDSSFYEQYF.

This rearrangement joins TRBV7-8 to TRBJ2-3, with D maybe TRBD2 (6 bases). This CDR3 contains 16 residues. CDR1 is SGHVS, CDR2 FQNEAQ, per germline. The V and J ends lost 5 bases and 5 bases respectively, with 20 bases between them. The CDR3 nucleotides read TGTGCCAGCAGCGTACGTCGCGGGAACGTTGGAGATACGCAGTATTTT. This sequence encodes CASSVRRGNVGDTQYF.

V gene TRBV7-8 combines with J gene TRBJ2-1; 10 bases are shared with TRBD2. J lost 7 bases, V lost 5 bases, and 11 bases had no gene match. Germline V CDR1 and CDR2: SGHVS, FQNEAQ. The CDR3 extends over 16 amino acids. The CDR3 DNA is TGTGCCAGCAGCCCCGGCGGTAGCGGGGGGTTTAATGAGCAGTTCTTC. This encodes CASSPGGSGGFNEQFF.

The chain links TRBV29-1 to TRBJ2-3; possible D gene TRBD2, 5 bases. The V gene lost 4 bases and the J gene lost 1 base, with 15 bases spanning the gap. The CDR3 sequence is 15 residues long. CDR1 is SQVTM and CDR2 is ANQGSEA in the germline V gene. The CDR3 region has the DNA TGCAGCGTTGGGAGGCCCAACTACGGCACAGATACGCAGTATTTT. Its protein is CSVGRPNYGTDTQYF.

In this sample, this clone turned up a few times. The V gene is TRBV6-6, the J gene TRBJ1-2; no reliable D call. Looked up from germline, CDR1 is MNHNY and CDR2 is SVGAGI (reference sequence). The CDR3 consists of 11 residues. The ends were cut back, 10 bases at V and 6 bases at J, with 12 bases in the middle. The CDR3 loop reads CATRTVDGYTF. CDR3 in DNA: TGTGCCACCCGGACCGTTGATGGCTACACCTTC.

This clone came up a few times. The chain is built from TRBV6-1 and TRBJ1-2; D is perhaps TRBD1 (5 bases). This CDR3 region has 13 residues. The V end lost 4 bases, the J end lost 4 bases, and 10 bases lay between the germline ends. From germline, CDR1 is MNHNS and CDR2 SASEGT. The CDR3 is CASSARGLYGYTF. Here the CDR3 DNA reads TGTGCCAGCAGTGCTAGGGGACTCTATGGCTACACCTTC.

The V gene is TRBV9, the J gene TRBJ2-2; 8 nucleotides line up with TRBD2. V shed 4 bases, J shed 2 bases, and the junction held 7 bases outside the gene matches. The length of the CDR3 is 16 residues. In germline, CDR1 is SGDLS, CDR2 YYNGEE. The CDR3 DNA reads TGTGCCAGCAGCCCGGGAGGGGGGGGAAACACCGGGGAGCTGTTTTTT. Residues: CASSPGGGGNTGELFF.

The rearrangement links TRBV9 to TRBJ2-3; D gene ambiguous. The CDR3 consists of 14 residues. Germline lookup yields CDR1 SGDLS and CDR2 YYNGEE. V was cut by 0 bases and J by 1 base, with 6 bases left in between. Here the CDR3 reads CASSVDGGTDTQYF. In DNA form, the CDR3 reads TGTGCCAGCAGCGTAGATGGGGGCACAGATACGCAGTATTTT.

Turning to this clone: One end of the junction varies from germline; a read error may be responsible. This chain joins TRBV6-6 and TRBJ2-1, with 8 bases fitting TRBD2. This CDR3 contains 11 residues. Germline assignment: CDR1 MNHNY and CDR2 SVGAGI (reference sequence). CDR3 loop: CASSSAGLGVF. The CDR3 nucleotides read TGTGCCAGCAGTTCCGCGGGACTAGGGGTCTTC.

The V call is TRBV5-6, the J call TRBJ2-2; no reliable D call. The V gene's germline CDR1 is SGHDT and CDR2 YYEEEE. CDR3 length: 13 residues. The V and J ends lost 0 bases and 6 bases respectively, with 6 bases between them. This chain's CDR3 is CASSLGGAGELFF. DNA of the CDR3: TGTGCCAGCAGCTTGGGAGGCGCCGGGGAGCTGTTTTTT.

This clone turned up a few times. The V and J genes are TRBV7-9 and TRBJ2-1, with D possibly being TRBD1 (6 bases). The CDR3 contains 14 residues. The V end lost 6 bases, the J end lost 5 bases, and 14 bases lay between the germline ends. Per the germline V gene, CDR1 is SEHNR and CDR2 is FQNEAQ (reference sequence). CDR3 DNA: TGTGCCAGCAGTCCCCCTGCAGGGGACAATGAGCAGTTCTTC. Its translation is CASSPPAGDNEQFF.

The genes are TRBV21-1 and TRBJ2-1; the tabulated D call, TRBD1, remains unverified against the DNA. TRBV21-1 is a listed pseudogene. The CDR3 consists of 12 residues. CDR3 sequence reads: CASRDRGHEQFF. The CDR3 nucleotides read TGTGCCAGCAGGGACAGGGGCCATGAGCAGTTCTTC.

J is TRBJ2-2 and V is TRBV5-4; TRBD2 is a possible D gene (6 bases). Trimming shortened V by 4 bases and J by 6 bases, and 13 bases separated the two germline ends. CDR1 SGHNT and CDR2 YYREEE come from the germline V gene (reference sequence). The CDR3 has 14 residues. The CDR3 spells CASSAGTSPGELFF. DNA for the CDR3: TGTGCCAGCAGCGCCGGGACTTCGCCCGGGGAGCTGTTTTTT. Combining the CDR3 with reference TRBV5-4 and TRBJ2-2 gives the whole variable domain ETGVTQSPTHLIKTRGQQVTLRCSSQSGHNTVSWYQQALGQGPQFIFQYYREEENGRGNFPPRFSGLQFPNYSSELNVNALELDDSALYLCASSAGTSPGELFFGEGSRLTVL.

By share, this clone counts as large. The chain carries TRBV6-5 and TRBJ2-3; a possible D gene is TRBD1 (5 bases). Germline assignment: CDR1 MNHEY and CDR2 SVGAGI. Trimming pared 5 bases from V and 2 bases from J, leaving 14 bases between. This CDR3 is built from 15 residues. Written as DNA, the CDR3 is TGTGCCAGCAGTCCAGACAGCCCGTTCACAGATACGCAGTATTTT. Its protein is CASSPDSPFTDTQYF.

This rearrangement joins TRBV27 to TRBJ2-1; the D gene could be TRBD1 or TRBD2 (5 bases each). Germline CDR1 and CDR2: MNHEY and SMNVEV (reference sequence). The CDR3 covers 13 residues. The V end lost 5 bases, the J end lost 7 bases, and 12 bases lay between the germline ends. The CDR3 region is CASSLGTPNEQFF. In DNA, the CDR3 is TGTGCCAGCAGTCTGGGGACGCCTAATGAGCAGTTCTTC.

The J gene is TRBJ2-1, the V gene TRBV27, with D unresolved. Germline assignment: CDR1 MNHEY and CDR2 SMNVEV (reference sequence). Trimming took off 5 bases at V and 9 bases at J, with 11 bases between the two ends. The CDR3 loop spans 12 amino acids. The CDR3 loop reads CASSNKVGEQFF. The CDR3 DNA reads as TGTGCCAGCAGTAATAAGGTCGGTGAGCAGTTCTTC.

This clone is large (0.1 to 1%) within its sample. The rearrangement uses TRBV19 and TRBJ2-7, with unresolved D. Trimming stripped 3 bases from V and 0 bases from J, with 12 bases between. The CDR3 has 15 amino acids. Germline-derived CDR1 and CDR2 are LNHDA and SQIVND (reference sequence). The CDR3, as DNA: TGTGCCAGTAGTATTGGGCGCGAGAGCTCCTACGAGCAGTACTTC. Its protein is CASSIGRESSYEQYF. Full variable domain (rest looked up from reference TRBV19 and TRBJ2-7): DGGITQSPKYLFRKEGQNVTLSCEQNLNHDAMYWYRQDPGQGLRLIYYSQIVNDFQKGDIAEGYSVSREKKESFPLTVTSAQKNPTAFYLCASSIGRESSYEQYFGPGTRLTVT.

This clone was counted between two and nine times. V and J are TRBV4-1 and TRBJ2-1; no clear D. Germline CDR1 MGHRA, CDR2 YSYEKL. The CDR3 runs 13 residues. Trimming took 4 bases from V and 5 from J, leaving 9 bases between them. The CDR3: CASSLSENNEQFF. In DNA form, the CDR3 reads TGCGCCAGCAGCCTGAGCGAGAACAATGAGCAGTTCTTC.

This chain uses TRBV4-3 with TRBJ1-4; D remains ambiguous. The length of the CDR3 is 16 residues. Between the trimmed V and J ends, which lost 1 base and 0 bases, there was a span of 9 bases. Per the germline V gene, CDR1 is LGHNA and CDR2 is YSLEER. The CDR3 is CASSQGITATNEKLFF. The CDR3 bases are TGCGCCAGCAGCCAAGGTATAACGGCAACTAATGAAAAACTGTTTTTT.

The chain carries TRBV6-5 and TRBJ1-2; TRBD1 matches at 7 bases. The V gene end was trimmed by 4 bases and the J gene end by 0 bases; junction bases not matched to a gene: 2. This CDR3 is 14 amino acids long. Germline CDR1 reads MNHEY; CDR2 reads SVGAGI. CDR3 nucleotides: TGTGCCAGCAGTTTCGGACAGGCTAACTATGGCTACACCTTC. Translating gives CASSFGQANYGYTF.

The chain joins TRBV28 to TRBJ2-7; 11 bases are shared with TRBD2. The J segment lost 4 bases and the V segment lost 2 bases, leaving 1 base of the junction unmatched. The CDR3 extends over 14 amino acids. Germline values: CDR1 MDHEN, CDR2 SYDVKM. CDR3 sequence reads: CASSLTSGSYEQYF. CDR3 sequence (DNA): TGTGCCAGCAGTTTAACTAGCGGGAGTTACGAGCAGTACTTC.

This clone occurred a few times. J is TRBJ2-3 and V is TRBV11-1; TRBD2 matches at 8 bases. Losses at the gene ends were 3 bases for V and 4 bases for J; bases not matched to a gene: 6. Germline values: CDR1 SGHAT, CDR2 FQDESV (reference sequence). The CDR3 sequence is 15 residues long. The chain's CDR3 is CASSLIGGGADTQYF. CDR3 nucleotides: TGTGCCAGCAGCTTGATCGGGGGGGGCGCAGATACGCAGTATTTT.

By its share, this clone is large. The chain recombines TRBV30 with TRBJ1-5; a possible D gene is TRBD1 (5 bases). The CDR3 has 13 residues. The V end lost 3 bases, the J end lost 5 bases, and 11 bases lay between the germline ends. Germline values: CDR1 GTSNPN, CDR2 SVGIG (reference sequence). This chain's CDR3 is CAWSPDKDQPQHF. In DNA, the CDR3 is TGTGCCTGGAGCCCGGACAAGGATCAGCCCCAGCATTTT.

The count of this clone is one. V usage is TRBV9 and J usage is TRBJ2-1; D unresolved. The CDR3 is 15 amino acids. CDR1 is SGDLS, CDR2 YYNGEE, per germline. V was cut by 4 bases and J by 5 bases, with 16 bases left in between. The CDR3 is CASSLSKGYHNEQFF. The CDR3 coding sequence is TGTGCCAGCAGCCTAAGTAAAGGGTACCACAATGAGCAGTTCTTC. Variable domain in full (rest from reference TRBV9 and TRBJ2-1): DSGVTQTPKHLITATGQRVTLRCSPRSGDLSVYWYQQSLDQGLQFLIQYYNGEERAKGNILERFSAQQFPDLHSELNLSSLELGDSALYFCASSLSKGYHNEQFFGPGTRLTVL.

This clone was counted once. The chain uses TRBV28 and TRBJ2-3; TRBD2 matches 10 bases. This CDR3 comprises 18 residues. J gave up 4 bases and V 2 bases, and 12 bases lay outside the gene matches. Germline-derived CDR1 and CDR2 are MDHEN and SYDVKM. Here the CDR3 DNA reads TGTGCCAGCAGTTTAGCTTTCCTGAAGCGGGAGGGCCCAGATACGCAGTATTTT. It encodes CASSLAFLKREGPDTQYF.

Turning to this clone: A read error may produce the germline difference seen at one junction end. Other DNA sequences in the sample encode the same CDR3. The chain links TRBV19 to TRBJ1-2, with TRBD1 as a possible D gene (5 bases). Germline CDR1 is LNHDA and CDR2 is SQIVND (reference sequence). This CDR3 has 15 residues. CDR3 in DNA: TGTGCCAGTAGTATAGGACAGATTCTGCGCTATGGTTACACCTTC. The encoded protein is CASSIGQILRYGYTF.